The clone carrying this TCR beta chain was observed a few times. Its specificity is unknown. A TCRbeta library incorporating unique molecular identifiers was prepared. TCRdb itself ran the PCR reads through MiXCR, one entry per CDR3 protein. Among 250,000 or so distinct CDR3 sequences, about 24% were seen once, and the ten largest hold 4% to 5.5%. These data originate in a study of T-cell reconstitution after alpha-beta-depleted transplantation in children. The CDR3 consists of 13 residues. Germline V gene sequence: CDR1 SEHNR, CDR2 FQNEAQ (reference sequence). V was clipped by 5 bases and J by 5 bases; unmatched bases: 3. General study results and limits: Where some patients showed high TCRbeta diversity at day 60, it came from recipient T cells and thymic progenitors that had survived. One year post-transplant, T-cell counts and diversity were largely derived from T cells produced anew. Several hundred expanded graft clones reportedly gave rise to the alpha-beta T cells present about two months after transplant.

Here the sequenced sample was PBMCs, mostly from graft donor cells, taken 360 days after TCRalphabeta/CD19-depleted stem cell transplant. The gene calls are TRBV7-9 and TRBJ1-2; 9 positions agree with TRBD1. This clonotype was sampled from a female patient between 2 and 15 years old who had a stem cell transplant for congenital amegakaryocytic thrombocytopenia, so the T cells may come from the graft donor. CDR3 DNA sequence: TGTGCCAGCAGCCAGGGACAGGGATATGGCTACACCTTC. Protein product: CASSQGQGYGYTF.